This T cell receptor (beta chain) originates from a study of OX40 agonist ivuxolimab in advanced cancers. Study-wide results and caveats: Averaged across samples, CD8+ T cells carried more expanded clones than CD4+ did. Individuals who were partial responders at 0.1-3.0 mg/kg had clonal expansion that ranked among the lowest. Antigen specificity remained undetermined for the expanded peripheral T cells.

On this clone itself: Its antigen is currently unknown.

CDR1 and CDR2 from the germline V gene are LGHNA and YSLEER. V shed 4 bases, J shed 4 bases, and the junction held 3 bases outside the gene matches. The CDR3 runs 14 residues. Assay: immunoSEQ multiplex PCR; the TCRdb copy retains only in-frame clones and omits some. This table holds just under 65,000 clones, just under 85% found once. The sample was CD4+ or CD8+ T cells sorted from blood, taken in a trial of the OX40 agonist ivuxolimab. The V and J genes are TRBV4-3 and TRBJ1-2, with 10 bases aligning to TRBD1. This sequence originates from an adult with an advanced solid tumor such as melanoma, head and neck, liver or kidney cancer. Here the CDR3 DNA reads TGCGCCAGCAGCCCCCGGACAGGGGGCTATGGCTACACCTTC. Translating gives CASSPRTGGYGYTF.